The 25 T cell receptor beta chains reported below all come from one sample, sequenced in a study of T cells after yellow fever vaccination. TCRdb passed the 5' RACE reads through MiXCR, listing each CDR3 protein once. Of 110,000 to 150,000 distinct CDR3 sequences listed, approximately 6.6% are singletons. The sample in question was CD4+ T cells sorted from PBMCs, obtained 10 days after the yellow fever booster vaccination. Every receptor here comes from a man younger than 40 who received the YFV17D yellow fever vaccine.

This clonotype was detected ten times or more. This chain joins TRBV21-1 and TRBJ2-7. TRBV21-1 is termed a pseudogene. The CDR3 is 14 amino acids. The CDR3 coding sequence is TGTGCCAGCAGCAAGTTGGCCAGGTTCTACGAGCAGTACTTC. This sequence encodes CASSKLARFYEQYF.

This clonotype was observed at least ten times. V is TRBV20-1 and J is TRBJ2-7, with D tentatively TRBD1 (6 bases). CDR3 size: 13 residues. Per the germline V gene, CDR1 is DFQATT and CDR2 is SNEGSKA (reference sequence). Trimming pared 6 bases from V and 1 base from J, leaving 13 bases between. The CDR3 DNA is TGCAGTGCCCGACAGGATTTTTCCTACGAGCAGTACTTC. The encoded protein is CSARQDFSYEQYF.

This clonotype was found a few times. The rearrangement joins TRBV27 to TRBJ2-6; 10 bases fit TRBD1. J lost 3 bases, V lost 1 base, and 3 bases had no gene match. The length of the CDR3 is 17 residues. From germline, CDR1 is MNHEY and CDR2 SMNVEV (reference sequence). CDR3 protein: CASSLWTGGGGANVLTF. As DNA, the CDR3 is TGTGCCAGCAGTTTATGGACAGGGGGTGGTGGGGCCAACGTCCTGACTTTC.

This clonotype was seen a handful of times. The chain employs TRBV5-4 and TRBJ1-1; D is uncertain. Trimming left V 5 bases short and J 5 bases short, with 16 bases between. Per the germline V gene, CDR1 is SGHNT and CDR2 is YYREEE (reference sequence). The CDR3 runs 14 residues. Written as DNA, the CDR3 is TGTGCCAGCAGTCCGGAGTCCCGTGGTACTGAAGCTTTCTTT. This sequence encodes CASSPESRGTEAFF.

This clonotype was seen ten or more times. V is TRBV15 and J is TRBJ1-5; possibly TRBD1 for D (5 bases). CDR3 length equals 13 residues. Trimming took 4 bases from V and 7 from J, leaving 11 bases between them. Germline lookup yields CDR1 LNHNV and CDR2 YYDKDF (reference sequence). The CDR3 reads CATSISQVQPQHF. The DNA for the CDR3 is TGTGCCACCAGCATATCACAGGTCCAGCCCCAGCATTTT.

This clonotype has ten or more counts. The chain combines TRBV7-2 with TRBJ1-2, with a possible D match to TRBD1 (6 bases). This CDR3 comprises 15 residues. In germline, CDR1 is SGHTA, CDR2 FQGNSA. The V gene lost 1 base and the J gene lost 1 base, with 10 bases spanning the gap. The CDR3, as DNA: TGTGCCAGCAGCTTAGAGTGGGGGCATAACTATGGCTACACCTTC. Amino acid sequence: CASSLEWGHNYGYTF. The full variable domain, its missing parts supplied by reference TRBV7-2 and TRBJ1-2, is GAGVSQSPSNKVTEKGKDVELRCDPISGHTALYWYRQSLGQGLEFLIYFQGNSAPDKSGLPSDRFSAERTGGSVSTLTIQRTQQEDSAVYLCASSLEWGHNYGYTFGSGTRLTVV.

This clonotype appeared many times. The chain has TRBV21-1 and TRBJ1-3; the table's D call of TRBD1 was not tested on the DNA. TRBV21-1 is a pseudogene. The CDR3 spans 17 residues. The CDR3 reads CASSKKKGANPGNTIYF. In nucleotides, the CDR3 is TGTGCCAGCAGCAAAAAGAAGGGGGCGAATCCTGGAAACACCATATATTTT.

This clonotype appeared many times. The rearrangement links TRBV5-1 to TRBJ2-7; D not resolved. Per the germline V gene, CDR1 is SGHRS and CDR2 is YFSETQ. Trimming cost V 0 bases and J 7 bases, with 11 bases left between them. The CDR3 loop spans 13 amino acids. The CDR3 loop is CASSLDPGAEQYF. CDR3 nucleotide sequence: TGCGCCAGCAGCTTGGATCCAGGAGCAGAGCAGTACTTC.

In this sample, this clonotype turned up many times. The chain joins TRBV18 to TRBJ2-3; 10 bases map to TRBD2. The CDR3 contains 16 residues. From germline, CDR1 is KGHSH and CDR2 LQKENI. Trimming at V came to 2 bases and at J to 5 bases, leaving 7 bases not matched to a gene. For the CDR3, the DNA is TGTGCCAGCTCACCAAGCCTAGCGGGAGCGGGAGATACGCAGTATTTT. The encoded protein is CASSPSLAGAGDTQYF.

This clonotype was seen more than once but under ten times. The CDR3 region has the DNA TGTGCCAGCAGTTTGGGAGGGGGGACGAACACTGAAGCTTTCTTT. The encoded protein is CASSLGGGTNTEAFF. The chain couples TRBV12-3 or TRBV12-4 to TRBJ1-1, with TRBD1 as a possible D gene (6 bases). Trimming pared 3 bases from V and 1 base from J, leaving 12 bases between. There are 15 residues in the CDR3.

The gene calls are TRBV12-3 or TRBV12-4 and TRBJ2-1, with a tentative D call TRBD2 (5 bases). The CDR3 has 15 residues. Trimming removed 6 bases at V and 0 bases at J, with 12 bases between. CDR3 region: CASSPIGISYNEQFF. CDR3 bases: TGTGCCAGCAGCCCCATCGGGATCTCCTACAATGAGCAGTTCTTC.

This clonotype was seen ten or more times. The V call is TRBV12-3 or TRBV12-4, the J call TRBJ2-7; no reliable D call. V was clipped by 6 bases and J by 6 bases, with 9 bases between them. The CDR3 is 11 residues long. The CDR3: CASRASAEQYF. Here the CDR3 DNA reads TGTGCCAGCAGGGCGTCGGCCGAGCAGTACTTC.

In this sample, this clonotype turned up a few times. The genes are TRBV20-1 and TRBJ2-2; D possibly corresponds to TRBD1 (5 bases). From germline, CDR1 is DFQATT and CDR2 SNEGSKA (reference sequence). The CDR3 is 15 amino acids. Deletions cut 1 base from V and 5 bases from J, with 14 bases between. The CDR3 is CSARVGLDRTGELFF. CDR3 DNA: TGCAGTGCTAGAGTTGGGCTAGACAGAACCGGGGAGCTGTTTTTT.

Worth noting for this clonotype: Mismatch with germline at one junction end may stem from a read error. The chain combines TRBV20-1 with TRBJ2-3; 10 bases map to TRBD1. This CDR3 region has 16 residues. CDR1 and CDR2 from the germline V gene are DFQATT and SNEGSKA (reference sequence). CDR3 sequence reads: CCARPRQGATPDTQYF. The CDR3 region has the DNA TGCTGTGCTAGACCTCGACAGGGGGCGACCCCAGATACGCAGTATTTT.

This clonotype was found a few times. The chain links TRBV3-1 to TRBJ1-1; D gene unclear. CDR1 is LGHDT and CDR2 is YNNKEL in the germline V gene (reference sequence). V lost 4 bases to trimming and J lost 1 base, with 16 bases between them. The CDR3 runs 16 residues. This CDR3 reads CASSLKGDLRNTEAFF. The CDR3 coding sequence is TGTGCCAGCAGCCTCAAGGGTGACCTCAGGAACACTGAAGCTTTCTTT.

This rearrangement joins TRBV5-6 to TRBJ2-5; D is perhaps TRBD1 or TRBD2 (5 bases each). The CDR3 runs to 13 residues. Deletions cut 4 bases from V and 11 bases from J, with 18 bases between. From germline, CDR1 is SGHDT and CDR2 YYEEEE. The chain's CDR3 is CASSPPPGALQYF. CDR3 sequence (DNA): TGTGCCAGCAGCCCCCCGCCCGGGGCTTTACAGTACTTC.

This clonotype was counted a few times. The chain links TRBV7-2 to TRBJ2-7; D gene uncertain. This CDR3 comprises 13 residues. The germline gives CDR1 SGHTA, CDR2 FQGNSA. The V end was cut by 5 bases, the J end by 3 bases, with 11 bases between. The CDR3: CASSTLADYEQYF. Written as DNA, the CDR3 is TGTGCCAGCAGCACCCTGGCCGACTACGAGCAGTACTTC.

This clonotype has just a few counts. This chain uses TRBV7-2 with TRBJ2-5; 10 bases agree with TRBD2. The CDR3 has 15 residues. Germline V gene lookup returns CDR1 SGHTA and CDR2 FQGNSA. Losses at the gene ends were 3 bases for V and 5 bases for J; bases not matched to a gene: 6. Here the CDR3 reads CASSFVAGGWETQYF. The CDR3 coding sequence is TGTGCCAGCAGCTTCGTAGCGGGAGGCTGGGAGACCCAGTACTTC. The entire variable domain, with the rest obtained from reference TRBV7-2 and TRBJ2-5, is as follows: GAGVSQSPSNKVTEKGKDVELRCDPISGHTALYWYRQSLGQGLEFLIYFQGNSAPDKSGLPSDRFSAERTGGSVSTLTIQRTQQEDSAVYLCASSFVAGGWETQYFGPGTRLLVL.

This clonotype was found a few times. V and J are TRBV7-2 and TRBJ2-1, with 14 bases that match TRBD2. The CDR3 is made up of 18 amino acids. CDR1 SGHTA and CDR2 FQGNSA come from the germline V gene. V dropped 3 bases and J dropped 3; count of bases not matched to a gene: 7. This chain's CDR3 is CASSLATSGRGFYNEQFF. CDR3 nucleotides: TGTGCCAGCAGCTTGGCGACTAGCGGGAGGGGTTTCTACAATGAGCAGTTCTTC.

This clonotype was counted at least ten times. The genes are TRBV29-1 and TRBJ2-5; D may be TRBD1 or TRBD2 (5 bases each). From germline, CDR1 is SQVTM and CDR2 ANQGSEA. The CDR3 totals 13 residues. V lost 3 bases, J lost 1 base, and 9 bases lay in between. The CDR3 DNA sequence: TGCAGCGTTGAGAGGGGCAGCCAAGAGACCCAGTACTTC. It codes for CSVERGSQETQYF.

This clonotype was seen only a few times. This chain connects TRBV20-1 to TRBJ1-1; D is undetermined. With 7 bases removed from V and 3 bases from J, the gap between germline ends came to 18 bases. Germline-derived CDR1 and CDR2 are DFQATT and SNEGSKA (reference sequence). This CDR3 has 14 residues. CDR3 protein: CSVPPGFVDTEAFF. The DNA for the CDR3 is TGCAGTGTTCCCCCGGGGTTCGTAGACACTGAAGCTTTCTTT.

At least ten counts were recorded for this clonotype. This rearrangement joins TRBV10-3 to TRBJ2-7, with D possibly being TRBD2 (6 bases). This CDR3 is built from 11 residues. Trimming took off 4 bases at V and 6 bases at J, with 7 bases between the two ends. The germline gives CDR1 ENHRY, CDR2 SYGVKD. CDR3 nucleotide sequence: TGTGCCATCAGTGGTAGCGGCGAGCAGTACTTC. It encodes CAISGSGEQYF.

This clonotype was seen repeatedly, ten times or more. The CDR3 reads CSASAGLGGNTQYF. For the CDR3, the DNA is TGCAGTGCTAGCGCGGGACTAGGAGGGAATACGCAGTATTTT. The V gene is TRBV20-1, the J gene TRBJ2-3, with 8 bases identical to TRBD2. Per the germline V gene, CDR1 is DFQATT and CDR2 is SNEGSKA (reference sequence). The J segment lost 7 bases and the V segment lost 3 bases, leaving 9 bases of the junction unmatched. This CDR3 contains 14 residues.

This clonotype was found many times. The CDR3 DNA reads as TGCGCCAGCAGCAGACCACTAGCGGGAGTTTCCAATGAGCAGTTCTTC. Amino acid sequence: CASSRPLAGVSNEQFF. The chain is built from TRBV5-1 and TRBJ2-1; 11 bases are a match to TRBD2. Germline loops: CDR1 SGHRS, CDR2 YFSETQ. With V trimmed by 4 bases and J by 6 bases, 9 bases remained unmatched. There are 16 residues in the CDR3. The whole variable domain, remainder taken from reference TRBV5-1 and TRBJ2-1, is KAGVTQTPRYLIKTRGQQVTLSCSPISGHRSVSWYQQTPGQGLQFLFEYFSETQRNKGNFPGRFSGRQFSNSRSEMNVSTLELGDSALYLCASSRPLAGVSNEQFFGPGTRLTVL.

At least ten counts were recorded for this clonotype. The chain employs TRBV18 and TRBJ1-6; 7 bases align to TRBD1. This CDR3 contains 14 residues. V was pared by 4 bases and J by 7 bases, with 4 bases of the junction left unmatched. The germline gives CDR1 KGHSH, CDR2 LQKENI. CDR3 bases: TGTGCCAGCTCACGACAGGGAGGAAATTCACCCCTCCACTTT. Protein: CASSRQGGNSPLHF.